This TCR beta chain was captured by sequencing in a study of cytomegalovirus exposure and HLA in healthy donors. As regards this clone: Its antigen is not identified.

Trimming cost V 6 bases and J 8 bases, with 11 bases left between them. Germline CDR1 DFQATT, CDR2 SNEGSKA (reference sequence). The CDR3 extends over 11 amino acids. Study-level findings and limits: DRB1 had the most TCR associations and HLA-C the fewest, a later analysis found, with rates varying by HLA locus.

The PCR contained 60 Vbeta and 13 Jbeta primers. Measured with immunoSEQ multiplex PCR; TCRdb has only the in-frame clones, and not every one. The data show 150,000 or so clones, 60% to 80% seen once. This sequence joins TRBV20-1 and TRBJ2-1, with D unresolved. The sample taken for sequencing was PBMCs. This receptor was taken from a woman between 40 and 50 years old in good health and CMV-seropositive. This chain's CDR3 is CSAPGLDEQFF. The CDR3 DNA reads TGCAGTGCGCCCGGGTTGGATGAGCAGTTCTTC.